Sequencing of this TCR beta chain was carried out in a study of naive and memory T cell subsets. Ligated cDNA underwent four rounds of PCR with nested alpha and beta constant region primers and SP2. From the UMI-ligation and nested PCR reads, TCRdb called clonotypes with MiXCR, one entry per CDR3 protein. The sample has about 25,000 distinct CDR3 sequences; roughly 5.4% are singletons. An oligonucleotide containing a UMI was ligated to the 3' end of TCR cDNA. Input was about 1 to 1,100 ng of DNase-treated total RNA without cell sorting. This clonotype was recorded at least ten times. Looked up from germline, CDR1 is MNHEY and CDR2 is SVGAGI. V was cut by 5 bases and J by 6 bases, with 20 bases left in between. The CDR3 runs to 15 residues.

The TCR sequence derives from an adult in good health. Material: blood. The chain employs TRBV6-5 and TRBJ2-7; TRBD1 is a possible D gene (6 bases). This chain's CDR3 is CASSPPNPQGREQYF. Here the CDR3 DNA reads TGTGCCAGCAGTCCCCCCAACCCACAGGGACGCGAGCAGTACTTC.